At least ten counts were recorded for the clone carrying this T cell receptor (beta chain). No antigen is known for it. Trimming cost V 4 bases and J 6 bases, with 16 bases left between them. This CDR3 comprises 15 residues. Per the germline V gene, CDR1 is LGHNA and CDR2 is YNFKEQ. The sample comes from a study of T-cell reconstitution after alpha-beta-depleted transplantation in children. Whole-study findings and limits: Several hundred expanded graft clones reportedly supplied alpha-beta T cells about two months after transplant. Certain patients had high TCRbeta diversity at day 60, and it came from recipient T cells and thymic progenitors that survived. From newly produced T cells came most of the T-cell counts and diversity one year after transplant.

The library targeted TCRbeta and was prepared with unique molecular identifiers. TCRdb used MiXCR to reprocess the PCR reads, holding one entry per CDR3 protein. The sample records around 450,000 distinct CDR3 sequences, about 10% being singletons. V usage is TRBV4-2 and J usage is TRBJ2-1; no clear D gene. The sequenced sample was PBMCs, obtained before TCRalphabeta/CD19-depleted stem cell transplant. The source is a child aged 2 to 10 with inherited bone marrow failure, due to receive a stem cell transplant. CDR3 sequence reads: CASSPGLSYGNEQFF. The CDR3, as DNA: TGTGCCAGCAGCCCGGGTCTAAGTTATGGCAATGAGCAGTTCTTC.